This is a list of T cell receptor beta chains from one sample in a study of technical replicates of blood from a handful of donors. Clones were sequenced by immunoSEQ multiplex PCR, and TCRdb holds only the in-frame ones, with some missing. The sample lists around 69,000 clones, around 87% occurring once. Sequenced material: PBMCs. These receptors originate from a human donor in good health. Some clones in this sample may be carry-over from other donors' samples. Each CDR3 is given with its conserved first and last residue. A D gene is named only where the DNA matches it firmly. Only part of the rows carry a size: once, few, many, or a class if the clone is expanded.

TRBJ2-5,TRBV9,-,-,TGTGCCAGCAGCGCAGGACAGACTATTGAAGAGACCCAGTACTTC,CASSAGQTIEETQYF
TRBJ2-1,TRBV11-2,TRBD2,medium-sized,TGTGCCAGCAGCGATAGTTGGGGTATTAGGACTAGCGGGGGGAAGGGGCAGTTCTTC,CASSDSWGIRTSGGKGQFF
TRBJ2-5,TRBV13,-,-,TGTGCCAGCAGCCCATTCGGGGGAGAGACCCAGTACTTC,CASSPFGGETQYF
TRBJ1-5,TRBV5-4,TRBD1,-,TGTGCCACCGACGGGACAGAGGGGGTCAATCAGCCCCAGCATTTT,CATDGTEGVNQPQHF
TRBJ1-6,TRBV7-2,-,-,TGTGCCAGCAGCTTAGAGGGGACTAACTTTAATTCACCCCTCCACTTT,CASSLEGTNFNSPLHF
TRBJ2-2,TRBV6-4,TRBD1,-,TGTGCCCTAAGAACAGGGGGCGCGGACACCGGGGAGCTGTTTTTT,CALRTGGADTGELFF
TRBJ2-3,TRBV6-1,-,-,TGTGCCAGCAGTGAGGGGGAGGGGGCAGATACGCAGTATTTT,CASSEGEGADTQYF
TRBJ2-3,TRBV6-4,TRBD2,-,TGTGCCAGCAGTGACTCGGTAGCGGGAGGGTCAGATACGCAGTATTTT,CASSDSVAGGSDTQYF
TRBJ2-1,TRBV4-3,-,-,TGCGCCAGCAGCCAAGACTGGGGAGCTAGCAGCTACAATGAGCAGTTCTTC,CASSQDWGASSYNEQFF
TRBJ2-3,TRBV23-1,TRBD1,-,TGCGCCAGCAGTCAATCAGGGGACAGGGGGCATTCGGATACGCAGTATTTT,CASSQSGDRGHSDTQYF
TRBJ2-7,TRBV4-3,-,-,TGCGCCAGCAGCCACGATGAGGTGGGCGAGCAGTACTTC,CASSHDEVGEQYF
TRBJ1-3,TRBV7-8,-,once,TGTGCCAGCAGCTTAGCGCTTGGGGGGGTCTATGGAAACACCATATATTTT,CASSLALGGVYGNTIYF
TRBJ2-5,TRBV7-9,-,-,TGTGCCAGCAGTTCACTCCCCGGGGGGCCTACCGGGACCCAGTACTTC,CASSSLPGGPTGTQYF
TRBJ1-4,TRBV7-9,TRBD1,few,TGTGCCAGCAGCTTGGTCGGACAGGGCTACGAAAAACTGTTTTTT,CASSLVGQGYEKLFF
TRBJ1-1,TRBV4-1,TRBD1,-,TGCGCCAGCAGCCGAGTACAGGGGGGGAACACTGAAGCTTTCTTT,CASSRVQGGNTEAFF